This T cell receptor beta chain is drawn from a study of blood T cell repertoires in COVID-19. Germline CDR1 and CDR2: SGHVS and FQNEAQ. With 6 bases removed from V and 1 base from J, the gap between germline ends came to 10 bases. The CDR3 runs 14 residues. Grouping used clinical history reported by participants in a survey and questionnaire. Clones were sequenced by immunoSEQ multiplex PCR, and TCRdb holds only the in-frame ones, with some missing. This repertoire shows about 350,000 clones, almost 90% found once; its top ten account for around 0.92%. The source material was PBMCs or T cells enriched from blood (not recorded which). This TCR was sampled from a woman in her twenties or thirties who had been exposed to COVID-19. V gene TRBV7-8 combines with J gene TRBJ2-1, with a possible D match to TRBD2 (6 bases). In DNA, the CDR3 is TGTGCCAGCAGTCCCCGGGAGTCCTACAATGAGCAGTTCTTC. Protein product: CASSPRESYNEQFF.